What follows are 2 T cell receptor beta chains derived from one specimen sequenced in a study of blood T cell repertoires in COVID-19. Clones were sequenced by immunoSEQ multiplex PCR, and TCRdb holds only the in-frame ones, with some missing. Here the sample spans some 180,000 clones, 90% being singletons. What was sequenced was peripheral blood. Receptor source: a man over 45 with acute or convalescent COVID-19.

The rearrangement links TRBV4-1 to TRBJ2-2; D unresolved. V lost 0 bases, J lost 0 bases, and 8 bases lay in between. The germline V gene encodes CDR1 MGHRA and CDR2 YSYEKL. The CDR3 consists of 16 residues. This chain's CDR3 is CASSQEGRSNTGELFF. As DNA, the CDR3 is TGCGCCAGCAGCCAAGAGGGCAGGTCGAACACCGGGGAGCTGTTTTTT.

The rearrangement joins TRBV2 to TRBJ2-7; D perhaps matches TRBD1 (6 bases). Trimming took 6 bases from V and 2 from J, leaving 11 bases between them. The germline CDR1 and CDR2 sequences are SNHLY and FYNNEI. The CDR3 runs to 13 residues. The CDR3 region has the DNA TGTGCCAGCAGACGCGACAGGACCTACGAGCAGTACTTC. Its translation: CASRRDRTYEQYF.